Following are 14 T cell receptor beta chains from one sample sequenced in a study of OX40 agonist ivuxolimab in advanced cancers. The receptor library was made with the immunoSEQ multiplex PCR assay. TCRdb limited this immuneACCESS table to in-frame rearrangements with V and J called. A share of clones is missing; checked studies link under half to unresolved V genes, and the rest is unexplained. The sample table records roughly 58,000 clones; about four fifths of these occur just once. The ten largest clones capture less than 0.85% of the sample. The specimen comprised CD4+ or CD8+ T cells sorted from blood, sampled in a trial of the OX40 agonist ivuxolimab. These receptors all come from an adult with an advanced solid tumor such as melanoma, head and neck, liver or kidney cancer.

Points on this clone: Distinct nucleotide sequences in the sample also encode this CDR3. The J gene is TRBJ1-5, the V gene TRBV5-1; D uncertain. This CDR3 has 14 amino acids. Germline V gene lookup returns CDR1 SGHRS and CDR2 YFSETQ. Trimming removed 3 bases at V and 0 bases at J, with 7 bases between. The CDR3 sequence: CASSSGDSNQPQHF. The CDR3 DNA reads TGCGCCAGCAGCTCAGGTGATAGCAATCAGCCCCAGCATTTT.

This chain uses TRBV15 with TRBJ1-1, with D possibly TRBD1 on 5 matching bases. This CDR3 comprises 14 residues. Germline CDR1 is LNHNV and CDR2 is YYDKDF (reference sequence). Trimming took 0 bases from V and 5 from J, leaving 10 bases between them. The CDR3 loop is CATSRDFGGTEAFF. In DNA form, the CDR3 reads TGTGCCACCAGCAGAGATTTCGGGGGTACTGAAGCTTTCTTT.

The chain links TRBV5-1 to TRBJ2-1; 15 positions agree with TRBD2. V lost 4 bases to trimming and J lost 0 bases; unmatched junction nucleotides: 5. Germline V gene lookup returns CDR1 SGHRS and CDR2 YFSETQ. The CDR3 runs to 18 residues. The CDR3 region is CASSRGTSGRSSYNEQFF. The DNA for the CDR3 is TGCGCCAGCAGCCGAGGGACTAGCGGGAGGAGCTCCTACAATGAGCAGTTCTTC. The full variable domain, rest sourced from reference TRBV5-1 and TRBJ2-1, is KAGVTQTPRYLIKTRGQQVTLSCSPISGHRSVSWYQQTPGQGLQFLFEYFSETQRNKGNFPGRFSGRQFSNSRSEMNVSTLELGDSALYLCASSRGTSGRSSYNEQFFGPGTRLTVL.

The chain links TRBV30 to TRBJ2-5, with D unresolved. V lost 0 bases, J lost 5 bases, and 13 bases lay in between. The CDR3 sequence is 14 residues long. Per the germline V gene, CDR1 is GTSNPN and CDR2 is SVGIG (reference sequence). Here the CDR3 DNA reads TGTGCCTGGAGTGTGGGCGGCGGTTCCGAGACCCAGTACTTC. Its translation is CAWSVGGGSETQYF. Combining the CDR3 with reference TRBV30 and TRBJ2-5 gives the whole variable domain SQTIHQWPATLVQPVGSPLSLECTVEGTSNPNLYWYRQAAGRGLQLLFYSVGIGQISSEVPQNLSASRPQDRQFILSSKKLLLSDSGFYLCAWSVGGGSETQYFGPGTRLLVL.

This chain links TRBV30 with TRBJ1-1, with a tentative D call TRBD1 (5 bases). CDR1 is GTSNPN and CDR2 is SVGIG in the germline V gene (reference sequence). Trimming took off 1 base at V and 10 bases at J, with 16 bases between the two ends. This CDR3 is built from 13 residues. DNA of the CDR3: TGTGCCTGGAGTGCCCATGCAGGGTCCTCAGCTTTCTTT. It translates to CAWSAHAGSSAFF.

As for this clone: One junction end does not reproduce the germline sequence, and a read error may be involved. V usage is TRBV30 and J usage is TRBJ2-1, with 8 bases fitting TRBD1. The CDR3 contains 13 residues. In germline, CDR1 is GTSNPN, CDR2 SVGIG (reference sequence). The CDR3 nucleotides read TGTGCCTGGAGGGACAGGGAAGGGATAATTGGGATCTTC. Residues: CAWRDREGIIGIF.

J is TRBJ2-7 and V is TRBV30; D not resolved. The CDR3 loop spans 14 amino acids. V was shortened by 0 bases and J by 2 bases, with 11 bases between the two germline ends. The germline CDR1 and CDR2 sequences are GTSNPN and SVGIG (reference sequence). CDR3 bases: TGTGCCTGGAGTGTGCTTTCAGGCGCCTACGAGCAGTACTTC. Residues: CAWSVLSGAYEQYF.

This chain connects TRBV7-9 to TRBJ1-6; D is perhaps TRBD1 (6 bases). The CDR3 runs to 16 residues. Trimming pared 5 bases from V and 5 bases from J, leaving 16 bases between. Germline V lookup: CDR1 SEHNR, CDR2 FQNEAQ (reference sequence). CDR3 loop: CASSPAGVGNNSPLHF. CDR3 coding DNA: TGTGCCAGCAGCCCAGCAGGGGTGGGAAATAATTCACCCCTCCACTTT.

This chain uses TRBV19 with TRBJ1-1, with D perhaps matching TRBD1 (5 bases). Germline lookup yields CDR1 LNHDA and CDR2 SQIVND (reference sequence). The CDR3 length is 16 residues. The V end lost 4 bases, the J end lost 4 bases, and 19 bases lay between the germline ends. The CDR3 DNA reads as TGTGCCAGTAGTAAATCTATCGGGGGGGGTTCCACTGAAGCTTTCTTT. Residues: CASSKSIGGGSTEAFF.

As DNA, the CDR3 is TGTGCCAGTAGTATTGAGGTTTACCAGCCCCAGCATTTT. The encoded protein is CASSIEVYQPQHF. The chain carries TRBV19 and TRBJ1-5; D remains unclear. CDR1 and CDR2 from the germline V gene are LNHDA and SQIVND (reference sequence). The V end lost 3 bases, the J end lost 7 bases, and 10 bases lay between the germline ends. This CDR3 has 13 residues.

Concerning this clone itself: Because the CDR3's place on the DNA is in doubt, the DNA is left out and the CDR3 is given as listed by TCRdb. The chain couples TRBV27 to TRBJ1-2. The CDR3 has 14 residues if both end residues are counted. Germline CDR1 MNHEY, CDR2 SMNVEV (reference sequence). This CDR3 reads CASSSSGRGGGYTF.

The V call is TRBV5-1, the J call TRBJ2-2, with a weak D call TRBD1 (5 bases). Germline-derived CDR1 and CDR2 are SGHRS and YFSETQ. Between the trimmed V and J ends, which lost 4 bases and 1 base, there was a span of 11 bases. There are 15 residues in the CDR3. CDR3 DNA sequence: TGCGCCAGCAGCAGGGGCACAGGGAACACCGGGGAGCTGTTTTTT. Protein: CASSRGTGNTGELFF.

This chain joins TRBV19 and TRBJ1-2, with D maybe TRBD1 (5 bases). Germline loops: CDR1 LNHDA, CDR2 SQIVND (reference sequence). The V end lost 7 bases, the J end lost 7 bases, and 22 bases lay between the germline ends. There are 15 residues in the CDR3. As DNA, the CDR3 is TGTGCCAGTATGGATCCCTCGTGGGGGTCGCTTGGCTACACCTTC. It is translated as CASMDPSWGSLGYTF.

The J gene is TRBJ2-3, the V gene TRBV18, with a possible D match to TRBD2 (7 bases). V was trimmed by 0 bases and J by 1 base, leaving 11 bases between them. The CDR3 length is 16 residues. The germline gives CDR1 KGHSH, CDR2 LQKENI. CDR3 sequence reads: CASSPPGGLGTDTQYF. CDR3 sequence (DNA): TGTGCCAGCTCACCACCGGGGGGGCTCGGCACAGATACGCAGTATTTT.